This T cell receptor beta chain was documented in a study of T cell clonality in common variable immunodeficiency. The CDR3 runs 15 residues. J was trimmed by 4 bases and V by 6 bases; bases with no gene match: 9. Germline V gene lookup returns CDR1 SNHLY and CDR2 FYNNEI. Replacement immunoglobulin had been given to every CVID subject for at least one year. Blood came from CVID subjects not ill and not taking immunomodulatory or immunosuppressive medication. This clone appeared a few times. The antigen is not known. Read data end 3 residues before the CDR3 end; the end is taken from the germline J gene. Whole-study findings and limits: CVID subjects shared fewer TCRbeta clones than healthy controls did. Reportedly, TCR beta sequences from common variable immunodeficiency showed fewer deletions and N-nucleotide insertions. Compared with healthy controls, CVID subjects showed increased TCRbeta clonality, mostly in about a third.

The table came from immunoSEQ multiplex PCR; TCRdb's copy has only in-frame clones and leaves some out. Listed for the sample are some 28,000 clones, none seen a single time. Sequences were obtained from peripheral blood mononuclear cells. The clonotype comes from a human donor with common variable immunodeficiency. The chain recombines TRBV2 with TRBJ2-7, with TRBD1 matching 10 bases. CDR3 residues: CASSAPGQGVYEQYF. The part of the CDR3 DNA that was read is TGTGCCAGCAGCGCCCCCGGACAGGGGGTGTACGAG.